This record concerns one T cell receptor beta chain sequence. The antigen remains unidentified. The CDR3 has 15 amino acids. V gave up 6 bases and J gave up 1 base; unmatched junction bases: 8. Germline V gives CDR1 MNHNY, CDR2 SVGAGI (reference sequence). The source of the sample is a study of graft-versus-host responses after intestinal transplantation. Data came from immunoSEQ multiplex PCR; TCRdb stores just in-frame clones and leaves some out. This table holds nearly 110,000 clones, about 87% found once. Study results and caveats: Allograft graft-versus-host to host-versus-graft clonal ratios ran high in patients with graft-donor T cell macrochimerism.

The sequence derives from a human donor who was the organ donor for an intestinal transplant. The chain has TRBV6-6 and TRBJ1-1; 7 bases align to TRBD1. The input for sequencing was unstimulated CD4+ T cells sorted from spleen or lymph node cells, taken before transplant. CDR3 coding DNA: TGTGCCAGCAGACCTCCGACAGGGAAGAACACTGAAGCTTTCTTT. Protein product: CASRPPTGKNTEAFF.